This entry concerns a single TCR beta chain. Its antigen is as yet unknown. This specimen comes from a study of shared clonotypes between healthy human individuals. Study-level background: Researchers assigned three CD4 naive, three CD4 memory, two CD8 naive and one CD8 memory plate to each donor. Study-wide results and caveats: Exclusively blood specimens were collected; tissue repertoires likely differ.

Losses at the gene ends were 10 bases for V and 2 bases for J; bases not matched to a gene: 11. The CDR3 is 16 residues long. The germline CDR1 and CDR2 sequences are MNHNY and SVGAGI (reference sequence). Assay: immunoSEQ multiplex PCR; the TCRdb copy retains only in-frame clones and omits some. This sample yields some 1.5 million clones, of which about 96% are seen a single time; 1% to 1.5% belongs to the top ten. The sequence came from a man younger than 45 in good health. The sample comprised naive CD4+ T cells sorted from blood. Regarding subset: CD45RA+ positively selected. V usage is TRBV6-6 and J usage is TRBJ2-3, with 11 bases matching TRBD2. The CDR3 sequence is CAINGASGRNTDTQYF. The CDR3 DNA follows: TGTGCCATCAACGGGGCTAGCGGGAGGAACACAGATACGCAGTATTTT.